These T cell receptor beta chains were read from a single sample in a study of blood T cell repertoires in COVID-19. Assay used: immunoSEQ multiplex PCR; TCRdb lists only in-frame clones, some missing. Seen here are more than 90,000 clones, around 87% observed once, and the top ten hold around 10%. The sequenced material came from peripheral blood. The receptors shown here come from a woman aged 25 to 39 with acute or convalescent COVID-19. Each CDR3 is given with its conserved first and last residue. Each record gives: V gene, D gene, clone size, J gene, CDR3 protein, CDR3 DNA. A D gene is named only where the DNA matches it firmly. Rows give clone size only sometimes, using once, few, many, or a class for an expanded clone.

V gene: TRBV3-1/TRBV3-2
D gene: TRBD1
clone size: NA
J gene: TRBJ2-7
CDR3 protein: CASSQGQGSYEQYF
CDR3 DNA: TGTGCCAGCAGCCAAGGACAGGGGTCCTACGAGCAGTACTTC

V gene: TRBV2
D gene: NA
clone size: NA
J gene: TRBJ1-3
CDR3 protein: CASSEYISGNTIYF
CDR3 DNA: TGTGCCAGCAGTGAGTACATCTCTGGAAACACCATATATTTT

V gene: TRBV18
D gene: TRBD1
clone size: NA
J gene: TRBJ2-2
CDR3 protein: CASSLLTGGTIAGELFF
CDR3 DNA: TGTGCCAGCTCACTCTTAACAGGGGGTACCATCGCCGGGGAGCTGTTTTTT

V gene: TRBV28
D gene: TRBD1
clone size: once
J gene: TRBJ2-4
CDR3 protein: CASRDRDRGIIQYF
CDR3 DNA: TGTGCCAGCAGGGACCGGGACAGGGGGATCATTCAGTACTTC

V gene: TRBV2
D gene: NA
clone size: NA
J gene: TRBJ2-7
CDR3 protein: CASSETPQAGLGEQYF
CDR3 DNA: TGTGCCAGCAGTGAAACCCCACAGGCGGGACTGGGGGAGCAGTACTTC

V gene: TRBV14
D gene: NA
clone size: NA
J gene: TRBJ1-1
CDR3 protein: CASSPYGASAFF
CDR3 DNA: TGTGCCAGCAGCCCGTATGGTGCGTCGGCTTTCTTT

V gene: TRBV28
D gene: NA
clone size: NA
J gene: TRBJ1-5
CDR3 protein: CASSSLGGSNQPQHF
CDR3 DNA: TGTGCCAGCAGCTCCCTCGGGGGGTCCAATCAGCCCCAGCATTTT

V gene: TRBV9
D gene: NA
clone size: NA
J gene: TRBJ1-6
CDR3 protein: CASSAGTFRPLHF
CDR3 DNA: TGTGCCAGCAGCGCCGGGACATTTCGACCCCTCCACTTT

V gene: TRBV5-1
D gene: TRBD1
clone size: NA
J gene: TRBJ1-4
CDR3 protein: CASSFRGDEKLFF
CDR3 DNA: TGCGCCAGCAGCTTCAGGGGGGATGAAAAACTGTTTTTT

V gene: TRBV27
D gene: NA
clone size: NA
J gene: TRBJ2-7
CDR3 protein: CASRHPDSSYEQYF
CDR3 DNA: TGTGCCAGCAGACACCCTGACAGCTCCTACGAGCAGTACTTC

V gene: TRBV5-1
D gene: NA
clone size: NA
J gene: TRBJ2-7
CDR3 protein: CASSLGAGSREQYF
CDR3 DNA: TGCGCCAGCAGCCTGGGGGCAGGGTCTCGCGAGCAGTACTTC

V gene: TRBV7-8
D gene: TRBD1
clone size: NA
J gene: TRBJ1-5
CDR3 protein: CASSWGQGANQPQHF
CDR3 DNA: TGTGCCAGCAGCTGGGGACAGGGGGCGAATCAGCCCCAGCATTTT

V gene: TRBV9
D gene: TRBD1
clone size: NA
J gene: TRBJ1-3
CDR3 protein: CASSVATGDGNTIYF
CDR3 DNA: TGTGCCAGCAGCGTAGCTACAGGGGACGGCAACACCATATATTTT

V gene: TRBV6-1
D gene: TRBD2
clone size: NA
J gene: TRBJ2-7
CDR3 protein: CASSASGTSATYEQYF
CDR3 DNA: TGTGCCAGCAGTGCGTCCGGGACTAGCGCTACCTACGAGCAGTACTTC

V gene: TRBV11-3
D gene: NA
clone size: NA
J gene: TRBJ2-3
CDR3 protein: CASSSLLDLNRGITDTQYF
CDR3 DNA: TGTGCCAGCAGCTCCCTACTAGATCTGAATAGGGGGATCACAGATACGCAGTATTTT

V gene: TRBV4-2
D gene: NA
clone size: NA
J gene: TRBJ1-2
CDR3 protein: CASSQVSGRSVEYGYTF
CDR3 DNA: TGTGCCAGCAGCCAAGTGAGCGGCAGATCCGTGGAATATGGCTACACCTTC

V gene: TRBV6-1
D gene: NA
clone size: NA
J gene: TRBJ2-2
CDR3 protein: CASSEVWYRENTGELFF
CDR3 DNA: TGTGCCAGCAGTGAAGTATGGTACAGGGAGAACACCGGGGAGCTGTTTTTT

V gene: TRBV7-2
D gene: NA
clone size: NA
J gene: TRBJ1-1
CDR3 protein: CASSSGGGSTEAFF
CDR3 DNA: TGTGCCAGCAGCTCTGGTGGGGGGAGCACTGAAGCTTTCTTT

V gene: TRBV7-9
D gene: NA
clone size: NA
J gene: TRBJ1-4
CDR3 protein: CASNIGATNKKLFF
CDR3 DNA: TGTGCCAGCAACATAGGGGCAACTAATAAAAAACTGTTTTTT

V gene: TRBV18
D gene: TRBD1
clone size: NA
J gene: TRBJ2-4
CDR3 protein: CASSPEGQGENIQYF
CDR3 DNA: TGTGCCAGCTCACCCGAGGGACAGGGAGAAAACATTCAGTACTTC

V gene: TRBV28
D gene: NA
clone size: NA
J gene: TRBJ1-3
CDR3 protein: CASKGGTDSGNTIYF
CDR3 DNA: TGTGCCAGCAAAGGAGGGACTGACTCTGGAAACACCATATATTTT

V gene: TRBV9
D gene: NA
clone size: few
J gene: TRBJ1-4
CDR3 protein: CAPTKREDEKLFF
CDR3 DNA: TGTGCCCCCACCAAAAGGGAGGATGAAAAACTGTTTTTT

V gene: TRBV30
D gene: NA
clone size: NA
J gene: TRBJ1-1
CDR3 protein: CASRGGNTEAFF
CDR3 DNA: TGTGCCTCCCGGGGGGGGAACACTGAAGCTTTCTTT

V gene: TRBV2
D gene: NA
clone size: once
J gene: TRBJ1-1
CDR3 protein: CASSKGRGWTEAFF
CDR3 DNA: TGTGCCAGCAGCAAAGGGCGGGGGTGGACTGAAGCTTTCTTT

V gene: TRBV10-3
D gene: TRBD1
clone size: NA
J gene: TRBJ1-5
CDR3 protein: CAISPDRDRPQHF
CDR3 DNA: TGTGCCATCAGCCCCGACAGGGACAGGCCCCAGCATTTT

V gene: TRBV5-6
D gene: TRBD1
clone size: NA
J gene: TRBJ1-2
CDR3 protein: CASSSLDRGYDGYTF
CDR3 DNA: TGTGCCAGCAGCTCCCTGGACAGGGGGTATGATGGCTACACCTTC

V gene: TRBV7-8
D gene: NA
clone size: NA
J gene: TRBJ2-7
CDR3 protein: CASSFRIGSKDEQYF
CDR3 DNA: TGTGCCAGCAGCTTCAGGATAGGGAGTAAGGACGAGCAGTACTTC

V gene: TRBV2
D gene: NA
clone size: NA
J gene: TRBJ2-4
CDR3 protein: CASSPRGTPRAKNIQYF
CDR3 DNA: TGTGCCAGCAGTCCCCGGGGGACCCCACGTGCCAAAAACATTCAGTACTTC

V gene: TRBV30
D gene: TRBD1
clone size: NA
J gene: TRBJ1-1
CDR3 protein: CAWTPGQGTTEAFF
CDR3 DNA: TGTGCCTGGACCCCGGGACAGGGGACCACTGAAGCTTTCTTT

V gene: TRBV25-1
D gene: NA
clone size: NA
J gene: TRBJ1-6
CDR3 protein: CATSLRGSNSPLHF
CDR3 DNA: TGTGCCACTTCTCTCCGGGGTTCAAATTCACCCCTCCACTTT

V gene: TRBV10-2
D gene: NA
clone size: NA
J gene: TRBJ2-3
CDR3 protein: CASSPGLLTADTQYF
CDR3 DNA: TGCGCCAGCAGTCCGGGACTGCTCACCGCAGATACGCAGTATTTT

V gene: TRBV6-1
D gene: NA
clone size: NA
J gene: TRBJ1-5
CDR3 protein: CASSEAQGLGNQPQHF
CDR3 DNA: TGTGCCAGCAGTGAAGCCCAGGGGCTAGGGAATCAGCCCCAGCATTTT

V gene: TRBV2
D gene: NA
clone size: NA
J gene: TRBJ1-1
CDR3 protein: CAGRMDRNTEAFF
CDR3 DNA: TGTGCCGGACGGATGGACAGGAACACTGAAGCTTTCTTT